This entry lists 3 T cell receptor beta chains sequenced from one sample in a study of OX40 agonist ivuxolimab in advanced cancers. Profiling relied on immunoSEQ multiplex PCR, and the TCRdb table lists in-frame clones only, not all of them. The table records about 36,000 clones, roughly 80% of them present only once. Specimen: CD4+ or CD8+ T cells sorted from blood, collected in a trial of the OX40 agonist ivuxolimab. These receptors were taken from an adult with an advanced solid tumor such as melanoma, head and neck, liver or kidney cancer.

V usage is TRBV28 and J usage is TRBJ2-7; D is perhaps TRBD1 (6 bases). Germline V CDR1 and CDR2: MDHEN, SYDVKM. The V gene lost 2 bases and the J gene lost 4 bases, with 12 bases spanning the gap. This CDR3 contains 14 residues. CDR3 amino acids: CASSLPTGLYEQYF. The CDR3 DNA follows: TGTGCCAGCAGTTTACCTACAGGGCTGTACGAGCAGTACTTC. Based on the CDR3 plus reference TRBV28 and TRBJ2-7, the full variable domain is DVKVTQSSRYLVKRTGEKVFLECVQDMDHENMFWYRQDPGLGLRLIYFSYDVKMKEKGDIPEGYSVSREKKERFSLILESASTNQTSMYLCASSLPTGLYEQYFGPGTRLTVT.

CDR3 loop: CASSQEARSLGNTIYF. In DNA, the CDR3 is TGTGCCAGCAGCCAAGAAGCAAGGTCTCTTGGAAACACCATATATTTT. The chain has TRBV4-2 and TRBJ1-3; D remains ambiguous. The V and J ends lost 0 bases and 3 bases respectively, with 12 bases between them. Germline CDR1 LGHNA, CDR2 YNFKEQ. There are 16 residues in the CDR3.

The chain has TRBV19 and TRBJ2-6, with a possible D match to TRBD1 (6 bases). Per the germline V gene, CDR1 is LNHDA and CDR2 is SQIVND (reference sequence). The V end lost 5 bases, the J end lost 2 bases, and 16 bases lay between the germline ends. CDR3 size: 17 residues. The CDR3 nucleotides are TGTGCCAGTAGTTATTTTTCCAGGGGAGCTGGGGCCAACGTCCTGACTTTC. It encodes CASSYFSRGAGANVLTF.